These 18 T cell receptor beta chains originate from one sample sequenced in a study of shared clonotypes between healthy human individuals. CD45RO-negative CD8 cells positively selected for CCR7 made up the naive population, which excluded terminally differentiated effector memory CD45RA+ cells. Clones were read by immunoSEQ multiplex PCR, and TCRdb kept only the in-frame ones, dropping some. The sample consists of roughly 2.1 million clones, approximately 94% of them appearing once. Material: naive CD8+ T cells from PBMCs. All receptors derive from a man between 18 and 35 years old in good health. Some clones in this sample may be carry-over from other donors' samples.

The rearrangement joins TRBV7-9 to TRBJ1-2; D gene uncertain. CDR3 size: 12 residues. Germline loops: CDR1 SEHNR, CDR2 FQNEAQ (reference sequence). The germline V and J ends were trimmed by 1 base and 5 bases, with 5 bases remaining between them. The CDR3: CASSLVRYGYTF. The DNA of the CDR3 is TGTGCCAGCAGCTTAGTCCGGTATGGCTACACCTTC.

The chain couples TRBV2 to TRBJ2-7; TRBD1 agrees at 11 bases. The CDR3 has 15 amino acids. Germline trimming cut 6 bases from V and 3 bases from J; bases unmatched to any gene: 7. The germline gives CDR1 SNHLY, CDR2 FYNNEI. The CDR3 protein is CASRGPGTGGYEQYF. The CDR3 DNA is TGTGCCAGCAGGGGGCCGGGGACAGGGGGCTACGAGCAGTACTTC.

This clone was seen only a few times. The CDR3 spells CASSLETGYEQYF. DNA of the CDR3: TGTGCCAGCAGTCTCGAAACAGGGTACGAGCAGTACTTC. The gene calls are TRBV27 and TRBJ2-7; tentatively, D is TRBD1 (6 bases). Per germline, CDR1 MNHEY and CDR2 SMNVEV (reference sequence). Deletions cut 5 bases from V and 4 bases from J, with 12 bases between. This CDR3 comprises 13 residues.

The chain carries TRBV7-9 and TRBJ2-1; D may be TRBD1 (6 bases). V was shortened by 3 bases and J by 3 bases, with 12 bases between the two germline ends. The CDR3 runs to 15 residues. Germline V gives CDR1 SEHNR, CDR2 FQNEAQ (reference sequence). The CDR3 DNA is TGTGCCAGCAGCTTCTCAGGGGTTAGCTACAATGAGCAGTTCTTC. Encoded protein: CASSFSGVSYNEQFF.

This chain connects TRBV11-2 to TRBJ1-2; TRBD1 agrees at 9 bases. Germline CDR1 and CDR2: SGHAT and FQNNGV. CDR3 length: 14 residues. V dropped 5 bases and J dropped 4; count of bases not matched to a gene: 5. CDR3 amino acids: CASSNRGLSYGYTF. The CDR3, as DNA: TGTGCCAGCAGCAACAGGGGGCTGAGCTATGGCTACACCTTC.

The chain combines TRBV9 with TRBJ2-5, with unresolved D. Trimming cost V 0 bases and J 4 bases, with 10 bases left between them. CDR1 and CDR2 from the germline V gene are SGDLS and YYNGEE. The CDR3 extends over 14 amino acids. The DNA of the CDR3 is TGTGCCAGCAGCGTAGAGTTTACCCCAGAGACCCAGTACTTC. Translation gives CASSVEFTPETQYF. The full variable domain, completed using reference TRBV9 and TRBJ2-5, is DSGVTQTPKHLITATGQRVTLRCSPRSGDLSVYWYQQSLDQGLQFLIQYYNGEERAKGNILERFSAQQFPDLHSELNLSSLELGDSALYFCASSVEFTPETQYFGPGTRLLVL.

The CDR3 region is CASSPGSYTEAFF. The DNA of the CDR3 is TGTGCCAGCAGCCCGGGATCATACACTGAAGCTTTCTTT. The V and J genes are TRBV13 and TRBJ1-1; unclear D gene. There are 13 residues in the CDR3. The V end lost 5 bases, the J end lost 3 bases, and 10 bases lay between the germline ends. The germline CDR1 and CDR2 sequences are PRHDT and FYEKMQ (reference sequence).

The table lists this clone with a few counts. The same CDR3 also results from other DNA sequences found in this sample. This chain joins TRBV19 and TRBJ1-5; no clear D. V lost 1 base to trimming and J lost 0 bases, with 7 bases between them. Germline CDR1 and CDR2: LNHDA and SQIVND (reference sequence). The CDR3 is 15 amino acids. For the CDR3, the DNA is TGTGCCAGTAGTATAGTCCCGTATAGCAATCAGCCCCAGCATTTT. It is translated as CASSIVPYSNQPQHF.

The chain has TRBV13 and TRBJ1-5, with D unresolved. The CDR3 loop spans 16 amino acids. With 0 bases removed from V and 5 bases from J, the gap between germline ends came to 14 bases. Germline-derived CDR1 and CDR2 are PRHDT and FYEKMQ (reference sequence). The DNA of the CDR3 is TGTGCCAGCAGCTTAGGAAGGGTGGCGACCCATCAGCCCCAGCATTTT. Translated, it gives CASSLGRVATHQPQHF.

The gene calls are TRBV27 and TRBJ2-7; 11 nucleotides line up with TRBD2. Germline V gene data show CDR1 as MNHEY and CDR2 as SMNVEV (reference sequence). The CDR3 runs 16 residues. The J segment lost 5 bases and the V segment lost 2 bases, leaving 8 bases of the junction unmatched. CDR3 amino acids: CASSLTSGSAKDEQYF. The CDR3 nucleotides read TGTGCCAGCAGTTTAACTAGCGGGAGCGCCAAAGACGAGCAGTACTTC.

As regards this clone: Other DNA sequences within the sample encode an identical CDR3. The chain links TRBV27 to TRBJ1-2; D gene ambiguous. Germline assignment: CDR1 MNHEY and CDR2 SMNVEV (reference sequence). CDR3 length: 13 residues. V gave up 8 bases and J gave up 4 bases, with 14 bases separating them. The CDR3 DNA reads TGTGCCAGCTCCGCGGGAACAACCTATGGCTACACCTTC. This codes for CASSAGTTYGYTF.

The chain joins TRBV28 to TRBJ1-1; perhaps TRBD1 as D (5 bases). Trimming pared 6 bases from V and 6 bases from J, leaving 17 bases between. In germline, CDR1 is MDHEN, CDR2 SYDVKM. There are 14 residues in the CDR3. CDR3 loop: CASRPPGRVAEAFF. The CDR3 coding sequence is TGTGCCAGCAGGCCCCCGGGCAGGGTTGCTGAAGCTTTCTTT.

For this clone: The junction departs from the called germline gene at one end, perhaps through a read error. The chain combines TRBV6-1 with TRBJ2-7, with 10 bases that match TRBD1. CDR3 length equals 16 residues. The germline gives CDR1 MNHNS, CDR2 SASEGT. CDR3 amino acids: CASREGGTGDPYEQYF. Here the CDR3 DNA reads TGTGCCAGCAGGGAAGGGGGGACAGGGGACCCCTACGAGCAGTACTTC.

The chain combines TRBV9 with TRBJ1-2; weak D call: TRBD1 (5 bases). V shed 5 bases and J shed 0 bases, with 11 bases lying between them. The germline V gene encodes CDR1 SGDLS and CDR2 YYNGEE. The CDR3 runs to 14 residues. The CDR3 nucleotides are TGTGCCAGCAGAGGGGTATCGTCTAACTATGGCTACACCTTC. Its translation is CASRGVSSNYGYTF.

J is TRBJ1-3 and V is TRBV30, with no clear D. CDR3 length: 13 amino acids. V shed 5 bases and J shed 4 bases, with 12 bases lying between them. CDR1 and CDR2 from the germline V gene are GTSNPN and SVGIG (reference sequence). The CDR3, as DNA: TGTGCCTGGGGAACGGTGGGGGGAAACACCATATATTTT. Its translation is CAWGTVGGNTIYF.

This clone has just one count. The chain carries TRBV27 and TRBJ2-2; possible D gene TRBD1, 6 bases. The germline V gene encodes CDR1 MNHEY and CDR2 SMNVEV (reference sequence). The CDR3 length is 15 residues. The germline V and J ends were trimmed by 6 bases and 4 bases, with 15 bases remaining between them. The CDR3 DNA reads TGTGCCAGCAGCGATCTGGACAGTATCACCGGGGAGCTGTTTTTT. Its protein is CASSDLDSITGELFF.

The V call is TRBV29-1, the J call TRBJ1-2; 8 nucleotides align to TRBD1. CDR3 length equals 12 residues. J was trimmed by 3 bases and V by 4 bases; bases with no gene match: 1. In germline, CDR1 is SQVTM, CDR2 ANQGSEA. Here the CDR3 DNA reads TGCAGCGTTGGGGACAGGTACTATGGCTACACCTTC. This encodes CSVGDRYYGYTF.

In DNA form, the CDR3 reads TGTGCCAGCAGTAGGGGTGCTGAAGCTTTCTTT. It encodes CASSRGAEAFF. J is TRBJ1-1 and V is TRBV27; D possibly corresponds to TRBD1 (5 bases). V was shortened by 5 bases and J by 6 bases, with 7 bases between the two germline ends. The CDR3 loop spans 11 amino acids. The germline CDR1 and CDR2 sequences are MNHEY and SMNVEV (reference sequence).